A single sample is the source of the 22 T cell receptor beta chains below, sequenced in a study of CD8 T cells in ankylosing spondylitis. MiXCR, applied by TCRdb to the 5' RACE reads, yields one record per CDR3 protein. The sample records 750,000 to 850,000 distinct CDR3 sequences, about 12% being singletons. The study, taken as a whole, reports: Ankylosing spondylitis blood seemed to carry a telltale TCR beta motif made of fewer than 10 highly homologous variants.

Their target antigens are unknown. The sample consisted of blood, either unsorted or a sorted T cell fraction (not recorded which). The receptors derive from a male donor with ankylosing spondylitis.

In this sample, this clonotype turned up a few times. The CDR3 region has the DNA TGCAGTGCTCTAAGCCCAGGGGACACTGAAGCTTTCTTT. This sequence encodes CSALSPGDTEAFF. The rearrangement joins TRBV20-1 to TRBJ1-1; possibly TRBD1 for D (6 bases). With 5 bases removed from V and 3 bases from J, the gap between germline ends came to 13 bases. Germline V gene data show CDR1 as DFQATT and CDR2 as SNEGSKA (reference sequence). This CDR3 has 13 residues.

In this sample, this clonotype turned up many times. The chain combines TRBV7-2 with TRBJ2-5; D not certain. The germline V and J ends were trimmed by 5 bases and 7 bases, with 20 bases remaining between them. The CDR3 runs 15 residues. The germline CDR1 and CDR2 sequences are SGHTA and FQGNSA. The DNA of the CDR3 is TGTGCCAGCAGCCAAAATCAGGCTGCCTGGGGGACCCAGTACTTC. This codes for CASSQNQAAWGTQYF.

The chain's CDR3 is CASSTAANVLTF. CDR3 sequence (DNA): TGTGCCAGTAGCACCGCGGCCAACGTCCTGACTTTC. V gene TRBV19 combines with J gene TRBJ2-6; D is unclear. Germline loops: CDR1 LNHDA, CDR2 SQIVND (reference sequence). This CDR3 has 12 amino acids. The V end was cut by 6 bases, the J end by 6 bases, with 6 bases between.

This clonotype has just a few counts. V and J are TRBV27 and TRBJ1-1; the D gene is possibly TRBD1 (5 bases). V was shortened by 3 bases and J by 6 bases, with 11 bases between the two germline ends. This CDR3 is 13 amino acids long. CDR1 MNHEY and CDR2 SMNVEV come from the germline V gene (reference sequence). The CDR3 region is CASSFQGLAEAFF. The DNA of the CDR3 is TGTGCCAGCAGTTTTCAGGGTTTAGCTGAAGCTTTCTTT.

This clonotype was observed at least ten times. The chain links TRBV20-1 to TRBJ2-7; D not certain. This CDR3 has 12 amino acids. Trimming pared 6 bases from V and 4 bases from J, leaving 13 bases between. The germline V gene encodes CDR1 DFQATT and CDR2 SNEGSKA (reference sequence). The CDR3 nucleotides read TGCAGTGCGTCGCAGGAACGTTACGAGCAGTACTTC. It encodes CSASQERYEQYF.

This clonotype was seen at least ten times. The genes are TRBV29-1 and TRBJ1-1; D gene uncertain. Trimming removed 5 bases from V and 1 base from J, with 2 bases in between. CDR3 size: 10 residues. CDR1 and CDR2 (germline): SQVTM, ANQGSEA. The CDR3, as DNA: TGCAGCGTTCGGAACACTGAAGCTTTCTTT. It translates to CSVRNTEAFF.

V usage is TRBV7-2 and J usage is TRBJ1-2; D call uncertain. CDR3 length: 15 residues. Germline V gene sequence: CDR1 SGHTA, CDR2 FQGNSA. The V gene lost 2 bases and the J gene lost 8 bases, with 18 bases spanning the gap. CDR3 region: CASSLNQDSMRGYTF. DNA of the CDR3: TGTGCCAGCAGCTTAAACCAAGACTCTATGAGGGGCTACACCTTC.

The CDR3 protein is CASSKSGTGREDTQYF. The CDR3 nucleotides are TGTGCCAGCAGTAAATCCGGGACAGGGAGAGAAGATACGCAGTATTTT. The chain couples TRBV28 to TRBJ2-3; 9 positions agree with TRBD1. This CDR3 has 16 amino acids. Germline values: CDR1 MDHEN, CDR2 SYDVKM. The ends lost 5 bases at V and 5 bases at J; junction bases unmatched: 11.

This clonotype was found a few times. This chain uses TRBV6-1 with TRBJ2-5, with 7 bases lining up with TRBD1. The V gene's germline CDR1 is MNHNS and CDR2 SASEGT. Unmatched junction bases numbered 7, after V lost 3 bases and J lost 3 bases. CDR3 size: 15 residues. CDR3 sequence (DNA): TGTGCCAGCAGTGACCCGACAGGGAAGGAAGAGACCCAGTACTTC. It is translated as CASSDPTGKEETQYF.

This clonotype was picked up many times. The CDR3, as DNA: TGTGCCATCAGTGAGTCTGAGCACCCTGAAGCTTTCTTT. It specifies CAISESEHPEAFF. The J gene is TRBJ1-1, the V gene TRBV10-3; D gene unclear. The CDR3 covers 13 residues. The V gene lost 0 bases and the J gene lost 6 bases, with 8 bases spanning the gap. CDR1 and CDR2 from the germline V gene are ENHRY and SYGVKD.

This sequence joins TRBV28 and TRBJ2-7; TRBD1 is a possible D gene (5 bases). The CDR3 totals 13 residues. The germline V gene has CDR1 MDHEN and CDR2 SYDVKM. Trimming stripped 6 bases from V and 2 bases from J, with 11 bases between. The CDR3 coding sequence is TGTGCCAGCAGGTCGACAGAGACCTACGAGCAGTACTTC. It specifies CASRSTETYEQYF.

The chain carries TRBV9 and TRBJ2-2; 14 bases are a match to TRBD2. This CDR3 is 15 amino acids long. Germline assignment: CDR1 SGDLS and CDR2 YYNGEE. The V segment lost 3 bases and the J segment 9 bases; nucleotides outside the gene matches: 4. DNA of the CDR3: TGTGCCAGCAGCGGTGGGACTAGCGGGGGTTGGGAGCTGTTTTTT. Translating it yields CASSGGTSGGWELFF.

This clonotype showed up just a few times. The chain joins TRBV20-1 to TRBJ2-3, with D uncertain. The CDR3 is 11 amino acids. Between the trimmed V and J ends, which lost 3 bases and 5 bases, there was a span of 6 bases. Germline lookup yields CDR1 DFQATT and CDR2 SNEGSKA (reference sequence). The CDR3 sequence is CSASFGDTQYF. The CDR3 DNA sequence: TGCAGTGCTAGTTTCGGAGATACGCAGTATTTT.

There are a few counts of this clonotype. This rearrangement joins TRBV10-3 to TRBJ1-2; D perhaps matches TRBD1 (6 bases). The CDR3 totals 13 residues. The germline V and J ends were trimmed by 6 bases and 7 bases, with 15 bases remaining between them. Germline lookup yields CDR1 ENHRY and CDR2 SYGVKD. CDR3 protein: CAIRSTGLGGYTF. In DNA form, the CDR3 reads TGTGCCATCAGATCCACAGGGTTGGGTGGCTACACCTTC.

This sequence joins TRBV20-1 and TRBJ1-5, with D possibly TRBD1 on 5 matching bases. The length of the CDR3 is 14 residues. Trimming pared 5 bases from V and 4 bases from J, leaving 15 bases between. The germline V gene encodes CDR1 DFQATT and CDR2 SNEGSKA (reference sequence). CDR3 sequence: CSAYPGTPNQPQHF. DNA for the CDR3: TGCAGTGCTTACCCCGGGACCCCAAATCAGCCCCAGCATTTT.

This clonotype has only a few counts. This chain uses TRBV7-8 with TRBJ2-3, with D perhaps matching TRBD2 (5 bases). V gave up 5 bases and J gave up 5 bases, with 17 bases separating them. The CDR3 totals 15 residues. Germline V gene data show CDR1 as SGHVS and CDR2 as FQNEAQ. The CDR3 DNA is TGTGCCAGCAGCCCCCGGTACGGGGAAGGAGATACGCAGTATTTT. Protein product: CASSPRYGEGDTQYF.

V gene TRBV7-2 combines with J gene TRBJ2-1; D remains unclear. The CDR3 loop spans 12 amino acids. Deletions cut 5 bases from V and 6 bases from J, with 8 bases between. CDR1 and CDR2 from the germline V gene are SGHTA and FQGNSA. CDR3 sequence (DNA): TGTGCCAGCAGCCCCTGGACCAATGAGCAGTTCTTC. It specifies CASSPWTNEQFF. Supplemented by reference TRBV7-2 and TRBJ2-1, the full variable domain reads GAGVSQSPSNKVTEKGKDVELRCDPISGHTALYWYRQSLGQGLEFLIYFQGNSAPDKSGLPSDRFSAERTGGSVSTLTIQRTQQEDSAVYLCASSPWTNEQFFGPGTRLTVL.

This rearrangement joins TRBV30 to TRBJ2-3; TRBD1 matches at 8 bases. The V gene's germline CDR1 is GTSNPN and CDR2 SVGIG (reference sequence). The V segment lost 2 bases and the J segment 11 bases; nucleotides outside the gene matches: 12. This CDR3 has 14 amino acids. In DNA form, the CDR3 reads TGTGCCTGGAGTTTCAACAGGGGGATCGAACTGCAGTATTTT. Translation: CAWSFNRGIELQYF. Based on the CDR3 plus reference TRBV30 and TRBJ2-3, the full variable domain is SQTIHQWPATLVQPVGSPLSLECTVEGTSNPNLYWYRQAAGRGLQLLFYSVGIGQISSEVPQNLSASRPQDRQFILSSKKLLLSDSGFYLCAWSFNRGIELQYFGPGTRLTVL.

V gene TRBV20-1 combines with J gene TRBJ2-3; tentative D call: TRBD2 (7 bases). Trimming took off 6 bases at V and 0 bases at J, with 16 bases between the two ends. This CDR3 has 15 residues. CDR1 and CDR2 (germline): DFQATT, SNEGSKA (reference sequence). DNA of the CDR3: TGCAGTGCGGGGGGAGGGGGTGCTAGCACAGATACGCAGTATTTT. It is translated as CSAGGGGASTDTQYF.

The chain is built from TRBV10-3 and TRBJ2-1, with D possibly being TRBD1 (6 bases). CDR3 length: 14 residues. V lost 5 bases and J 6 bases, leaving 14 bases between the germline ends. Germline loops: CDR1 ENHRY, CDR2 SYGVKD. CDR3 DNA: TGTGCCATCAGTCGGGGACGAGGGGGCAATGAGCAGTTCTTC. It specifies CAISRGRGGNEQFF.

The CDR3 protein is CSAIGDGNYGYTF. DNA for the CDR3: TGCAGTGCTATTGGGGACGGTAACTATGGCTACACCTTC. The chain uses TRBV20-1 and TRBJ1-2, with D possibly being TRBD1 (5 bases). The length of the CDR3 is 13 residues. Per the germline V gene, CDR1 is DFQATT and CDR2 is SNEGSKA (reference sequence). The V gene lost 4 bases and the J gene lost 1 base, with 10 bases spanning the gap.

The table lists this clonotype with a count of one. This rearrangement joins TRBV28 to TRBJ2-5; tentatively, D is TRBD2 (5 bases). Germline V lookup: CDR1 MDHEN, CDR2 SYDVKM. This CDR3 comprises 15 residues. V lost 3 bases to trimming and J lost 5 bases, with 16 bases between them. CDR3 protein: CASSFPNAGTETQYF. The CDR3 coding sequence is TGTGCCAGCAGTTTTCCCAATGCGGGTACTGAGACCCAGTACTTC. Full variable domain (missing parts from reference TRBV28 and TRBJ2-5): DVKVTQSSRYLVKRTGEKVFLECVQDMDHENMFWYRQDPGLGLRLIYFSYDVKMKEKGDIPEGYSVSREKKERFSLILESASTNQTSMYLCASSFPNAGTETQYFGPGTRLLVL.